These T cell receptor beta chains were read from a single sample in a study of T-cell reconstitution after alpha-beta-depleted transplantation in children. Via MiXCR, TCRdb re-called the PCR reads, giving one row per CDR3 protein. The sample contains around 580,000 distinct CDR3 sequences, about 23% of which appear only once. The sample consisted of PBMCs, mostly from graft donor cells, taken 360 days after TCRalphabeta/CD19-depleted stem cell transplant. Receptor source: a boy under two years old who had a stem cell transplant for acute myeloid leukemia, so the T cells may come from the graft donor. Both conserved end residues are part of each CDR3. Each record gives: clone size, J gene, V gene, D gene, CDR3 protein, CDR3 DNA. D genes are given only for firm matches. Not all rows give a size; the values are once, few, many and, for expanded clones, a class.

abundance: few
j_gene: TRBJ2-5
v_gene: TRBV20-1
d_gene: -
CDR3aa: CSAGQGFEPQETQYF
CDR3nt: TGCAGTGCGGGTCAGGGGTTCGAACCGCAAGAGACCCAGTACTTC

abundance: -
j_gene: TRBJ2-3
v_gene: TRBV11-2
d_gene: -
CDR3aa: CASTLLGGTPDTQYF
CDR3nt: TGTGCCAGCACGCTTTTGGGGGGCACCCCAGATACGCAGTATTTT

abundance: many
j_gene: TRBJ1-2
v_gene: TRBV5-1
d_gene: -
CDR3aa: CASSLASGPYGYTF
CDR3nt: TGCGCCAGCAGCTTGGCCTCGGGGCCCTATGGCTACACCTTC

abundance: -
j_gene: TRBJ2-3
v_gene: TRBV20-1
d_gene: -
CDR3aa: CSARWAGNTDTQYF
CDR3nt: TGCAGTGCTAGATGGGCAGGGAACACAGATACGCAGTATTTT

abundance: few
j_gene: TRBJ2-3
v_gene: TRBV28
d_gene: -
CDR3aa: CASSFNTGVTDTQYF
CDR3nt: TGTGCCAGCAGTTTCAATACGGGGGTCACAGATACGCAGTATTTT

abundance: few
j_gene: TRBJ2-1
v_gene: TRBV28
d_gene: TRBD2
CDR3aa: CASSLLASGGTNEQFF
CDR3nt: TGTGCCAGCAGTTTATTGGCCAGCGGGGGAACGAATGAGCAGTTCTTC

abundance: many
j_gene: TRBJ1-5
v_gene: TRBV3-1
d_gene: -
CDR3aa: CASSQDAQTNQPQHF
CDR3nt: TGTGCCAGCAGCCAAGATGCGCAAACCAATCAGCCCCAGCATTTT

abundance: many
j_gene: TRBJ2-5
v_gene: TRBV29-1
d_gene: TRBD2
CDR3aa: CSVAGGGPQYF
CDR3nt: TGCAGCGTTGCTGGCGGGGGGCCCCAGTACTTC

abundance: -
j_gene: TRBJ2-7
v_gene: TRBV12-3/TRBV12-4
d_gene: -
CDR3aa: CASSHPGQRSRYEQYF
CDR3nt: TGTGCCAGCAGTCACCCGGGACAAAGGTCTCGGTACGAGCAGTACTTC

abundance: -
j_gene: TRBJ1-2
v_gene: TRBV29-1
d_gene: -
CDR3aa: CSVAAGLANYGYTF
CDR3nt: TGCAGCGTTGCTGCAGGGCTCGCTAACTATGGCTACACCTTC

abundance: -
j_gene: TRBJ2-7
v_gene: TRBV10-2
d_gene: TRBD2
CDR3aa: CASGIAGGSEQYF
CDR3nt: TGCGCCAGCGGGATAGCGGGGGGGAGCGAGCAGTACTTC